This T cell receptor (beta chain) was observed in a study of T-cell reconstitution after alpha-beta-depleted transplantation in children. Study outcomes and limitations: Several hundred expanded graft clones reportedly supplied alpha-beta T cells about two months after transplant. The authors attributed T-cell counts and diversity one year after transplant mostly to newly produced T cells. There were some patients whose high TCRbeta diversity at day 60 came from surviving recipient T cells and thymic progenitors.

This clonotype was recorded a few times. The antigen remains undetermined. TCRbeta library construction was performed incorporating unique molecular identifiers. MiXCR was run by TCRdb on the PCR reads, yielding one entry per CDR3 protein. The sample lists roughly 200,000 distinct CDR3 sequences, approximately 8.4% occurring once. CDR1 SGHTA and CDR2 FQGNSA come from the germline V gene. V lost 8 bases and J lost 4, with 14 bases in between. The length of the CDR3 is 13 residues. This receptor was obtained from a male patient aged 2 to 10 who had a stem cell transplant for acute myeloid leukemia, so the T cells may come from the graft donor. The chain recombines TRBV7-2 with TRBJ2-5; D might be TRBD2 (7 bases). Specimen: PBMCs, mostly from graft donor cells, collected 360 days after TCRalphabeta/CD19-depleted stem cell transplant. The CDR3 coding sequence is TGTGCCAGCGGCCGGGGGGCTGGAGAGACCCAGTACTTC. This gives the protein CASGRGAGETQYF.